The 14 T cell receptor beta chains presented below share a single source sample, sequenced in a study of blood T cell repertoires in COVID-19. Assay used: immunoSEQ multiplex PCR; TCRdb lists only in-frame clones, some missing. The sample carries around 95,000 clones, approximately 80% recorded once. Sequenced: peripheral blood. These receptors were obtained from a man between 65 and 80 years old with active or convalescent COVID-19.

The chain recombines TRBV9 with TRBJ2-1, with D unclear. Looked up from germline, CDR1 is SGDLS and CDR2 is YYNGEE. Trimming pared 0 bases from V and 9 bases from J, leaving 16 bases between. CDR3 length equals 15 residues. The CDR3, as DNA: TGTGCCAGCAGCGTAGGTGACACGCCATCCGCTGAGCAGTTCTTC. It encodes CASSVGDTPSAEQFF.

In DNA form, the CDR3 reads TGTGCCAGCAGTGAAGGCGGGGGGAACACTGAAGCTTTCTTT. Residues: CASSEGGGNTEAFF. The genes are TRBV6-1 and TRBJ1-1; possibly TRBD1 for D (5 bases). The V and J ends lost 1 base and 1 base respectively, with 7 bases between them. CDR1 MNHNS and CDR2 SASEGT come from the germline V gene. The CDR3 is 14 residues long.

This sequence joins TRBV24-1 and TRBJ2-1; 10 bases line up with TRBD2. J was trimmed by 9 bases and V by 2 bases; bases with no gene match: 12. This CDR3 has 17 residues. The germline V gene encodes CDR1 KGHDR and CDR2 SFDVKD. The CDR3 region is CATSDSLAGALVGEQFF. Here the CDR3 DNA reads TGTGCCACCAGTGATTCTCTAGCGGGGGCTTTGGTCGGTGAGCAGTTCTTC.

Turning to this clone: Additional DNA sequences in this sample encode the identical CDR3. The rearrangement joins TRBV19 to TRBJ1-2, with a tentative D call TRBD1 (5 bases). The CDR3 has 12 residues. Germline CDR1 reads LNHDA; CDR2 reads SQIVND (reference sequence). Trimming shortened V by 3 bases and J by 5 bases, and 7 bases separated the two germline ends. The CDR3 reads CASSIAGYGYTF. CDR3 in DNA: TGTGCCAGTAGTATTGCAGGGTATGGCTACACCTTC.

The V call is TRBV25-1, the J call TRBJ2-7, with D hard to call. The CDR3 runs to 15 residues. Germline-derived CDR1 and CDR2 are MGHDK and SYGVNS. The V and J ends lost 0 bases and 2 bases respectively, with 11 bases between them. The CDR3 sequence is CASSEYPGPPYEQYF. The CDR3 DNA reads TGTGCCAGCAGTGAATACCCAGGTCCTCCCTACGAGCAGTACTTC.

This clone was counted a single time. The rearrangement uses TRBV10-3 and TRBJ1-2; D possibly corresponds to TRBD1 (6 bases). Germline V CDR1 and CDR2: ENHRY, SYGVKD. With 2 bases removed from V and 4 bases from J, the gap between germline ends came to 11 bases. This CDR3 is built from 14 residues. The CDR3 DNA follows: TGTGCCATCAGTGAGCTTACAGGGACCTATGGCTACACCTTC. This gives the protein CAISELTGTYGYTF.

V gene TRBV28 combines with J gene TRBJ2-3, with 13 bases identical to TRBD2. Germline V gene sequence: CDR1 MDHEN, CDR2 SYDVKM. The CDR3 covers 17 residues. J lost 3 bases, V lost 4 bases, and 7 bases had no gene match. CDR3 nucleotide sequence: TGTGCCAGCAGTTCACTAGCGGGAGGGCCCTCGACAGATACGCAGTATTTT. This gives the protein CASSSLAGGPSTDTQYF.

This clone was counted only a few times. The chain couples TRBV28 to TRBJ2-7; possible D gene TRBD2, 6 bases. The V gene lost 3 bases and the J gene lost 6 bases, with 12 bases spanning the gap. Germline V gene sequence: CDR1 MDHEN, CDR2 SYDVKM. The length of the CDR3 is 13 residues. CDR3 in DNA: TGTGCCAGCAGTTTGACCCGGGACTCCGAGCAGTACTTC. It specifies CASSLTRDSEQYF.

This clone has a handful of counts. This chain uses TRBV9 with TRBJ1-6; no clear D gene. CDR3 length: 14 residues. The germline V gene encodes CDR1 SGDLS and CDR2 YYNGEE. The germline V and J ends were trimmed by 4 bases and 6 bases, with 11 bases remaining between them. Here the CDR3 reads CASSPIPGNSPLHF. The CDR3 nucleotides read TGTGCCAGCAGCCCCATCCCGGGTAATTCACCCCTCCACTTT.

CDR3 sequence: CASSTWRGRQETQYF. CDR3 nucleotides: TGTGCCAGCAGCACCTGGAGAGGGCGCCAAGAGACCCAGTACTTC. This rearrangement joins TRBV11-1 to TRBJ2-5; D may be TRBD2 (5 bases). The V and J ends lost 5 bases and 1 base respectively, with 14 bases between them. Germline V gene sequence: CDR1 SGHAT, CDR2 FQDESV (reference sequence). The length of the CDR3 is 15 residues.

This chain connects TRBV6-2 or TRBV6-3 to TRBJ1-1; D unclear. V dropped 0 bases and J dropped 8 bases, with 4 bases sitting between them. The CDR3 sequence is 11 residues long. The germline V gene encodes CDR1 MNHEY and CDR2 SVGEGT. The CDR3 protein is CASSYSEEAFF. The CDR3 nucleotides are TGTGCCAGCAGTTACTCGGAGGAAGCTTTCTTT.

The V gene is TRBV7-8, the J gene TRBJ2-7; 11 positions match TRBD1. Germline V gives CDR1 SGHVS, CDR2 FQNEAQ. After removal of 0 bases from V and 0 bases from J, the junction contained 4 bases not matched to a gene. CDR3 size: 17 residues. CDR3 sequence: CASSLAGGQGDSYEQYF. CDR3 nucleotides: TGTGCCAGCAGCTTAGCGGGGGGACAGGGGGACTCCTACGAGCAGTACTTC.

This chain joins TRBV4-2 and TRBJ1-2; no definite D call. V was trimmed by 0 bases and J by 6 bases, leaving 11 bases between them. The CDR3 contains 14 residues. The V gene's germline CDR1 is LGHNA and CDR2 YNFKEQ. The CDR3 sequence is CASSQDRGLDGYTF. The CDR3 DNA follows: TGTGCCAGCAGCCAAGATCGCGGGTTAGATGGCTACACCTTC.

The rearrangement uses TRBV4-3 and TRBJ2-3; D not certain. The CDR3 contains 16 residues. The germline CDR1 and CDR2 sequences are LGHNA and YSLEER. V shed 0 bases and J shed 0 bases, with 10 bases lying between them. CDR3 DNA: TGCGCCAGCAGCCAAGATGAACAGACGAGCACAGATACGCAGTATTTT. Translation gives CASSQDEQTSTDTQYF.